Presented here are 19 T cell receptor beta chains from one specimen sequenced in a study of CD8+ T cells in alopecia areata. As the sequencing template, cDNA was produced by extracting RNA and reverse transcribing it. TCRdb keeps only in-frame clones here, not all; method: immunoSEQ multiplex PCR. The data contain approximately 13,000 clones, 45% to 60% of them singletons. As part of sample collection, lesional scalp punch biopsies and peripheral blood were taken from alopecia areata patients. This specimen consisted of skin, obtained at week 0. Receptors were obtained from a human donor with alopecia areata.

This clone was recorded once. This sequence joins TRBV7-8 and TRBJ1-5; maybe TRBD1 (5 bases). From germline, CDR1 is SGHVS and CDR2 FQNEAQ. This CDR3 region has 15 residues. Trimming took 3 bases from V and 4 from J, leaving 13 bases between them. The CDR3 sequence is CASSFPSEGNQPQHF. CDR3 bases: TGTGCCAGCAGCTTTCCATCTGAGGGGAATCAGCCCCAGCATTTT.

V and J are TRBV9 and TRBJ2-5; 10 positions agree with TRBD1. CDR3 length: 14 amino acids. The J segment lost 3 bases and the V segment lost 3 bases, leaving 2 bases of the junction unmatched. Germline CDR1 SGDLS, CDR2 YYNGEE. CDR3 in amino acids: CASSATGGKETQYF. CDR3 nucleotides: TGTGCCAGCAGCGCGACAGGGGGCAAAGAGACCCAGTACTTC.

This clone was picked up a small number of times. The V gene is TRBV5-1, the J gene TRBJ1-2; possible D gene TRBD1, 5 bases. The V gene lost 5 bases and the J gene lost 4 bases, with 9 bases spanning the gap. The germline V gene has CDR1 SGHRS and CDR2 YFSETQ. CDR3 size: 12 residues. This CDR3 reads CASRQELYGYTF. The CDR3 DNA sequence: TGCGCCAGCAGACAGGAACTCTATGGCTACACCTTC.

The chain combines TRBV13 with TRBJ2-1; D is uncertain. The CDR3 extends over 12 amino acids. V lost 1 base to trimming and J lost 8 bases, with 6 bases between them. From germline, CDR1 is PRHDT and CDR2 FYEKMQ (reference sequence). The CDR3 region has the DNA TGTGCCAGCAGCTTAGCTAGTGATGAGCAGTTCTTC. It encodes CASSLASDEQFF.

The chain combines TRBV28 with TRBJ2-7, with 11 positions matching TRBD1. Losses at the gene ends were 2 bases for V and 3 bases for J; bases not matched to a gene: 9. The CDR3 totals 17 residues. The germline V gene has CDR1 MDHEN and CDR2 SYDVKM. CDR3 amino acids: CASSLAPGQGVSYEQYF. Here the CDR3 DNA reads TGTGCCAGCAGTTTAGCACCGGGACAGGGGGTGAGCTACGAGCAGTACTTC.

The chain recombines TRBV6-1 with TRBJ2-7; 8 nucleotides align to TRBD1. The CDR3 runs to 14 residues. J was trimmed by 0 bases and V by 8 bases; bases with no gene match: 6. From germline, CDR1 is MNHNS and CDR2 SASEGT. CDR3 bases: TGTGCCAGCCAGGACAGGGCGATCTCCTACGAGCAGTACTTC. This encodes CASQDRAISYEQYF.

The chain employs TRBV4-2 and TRBJ2-1, with 10 positions matching TRBD2. Germline V gives CDR1 LGHNA, CDR2 YNFKEQ. The CDR3 is made up of 16 amino acids. V trimming: 4 bases; J trimming: 4 bases; junction bases outside the gene matches: 7. The CDR3 loop is CASSPRAGGSYNEQFF. The CDR3 DNA is TGTGCCAGCAGCCCACGAGCGGGGGGGTCTTACAATGAGCAGTTCTTC.

V and J are TRBV4-1 and TRBJ1-1; D remains ambiguous. The CDR3 spans 12 residues. Germline V gene sequence: CDR1 MGHRA, CDR2 YSYEKL. V was cut by 0 bases and J by 8 bases, with 7 bases left in between. The CDR3 loop reads CASSQDTVEAFF. CDR3 DNA sequence: TGCGCCAGCAGCCAAGATACAGTGGAAGCTTTCTTT.

Of note for this clone: Other DNA sequences in the sample encode the same CDR3. The rearrangement uses TRBV7-3 and TRBJ2-2; 7 bases match TRBD2. The CDR3 consists of 14 residues. CDR1 is SGHTA, CDR2 FQGTGA, per germline. Trimming at V came to 2 bases and at J to 7 bases, leaving 4 bases not matched to a gene. The CDR3 DNA sequence: TGTGCCAGCAGCTTAGGGCGGGGGAACGGGGAGCTGTTTTTT. It specifies CASSLGRGNGELFF. Full variable domain (remainder filled in from reference TRBV7-3 and TRBJ2-2): GAGVSQTPSNKVTEKGKYVELRCDPISGHTALYWYRQSLGQGPEFLIYFQGTGAADDSGLPNDRFFAVRPEGSVSTLKIQRTERGDSAVYLCASSLGRGNGELFFGEGSRLTVL.

As to this clone: At one end, the junction sequence differs from germline, possibly due to a read error. The chain links TRBV5-4 to TRBJ2-1; perhaps D is TRBD1 or TRBD2 (5 bases each). The CDR3 is made up of 14 amino acids. The germline gives CDR1 SGHNT, CDR2 YYREEE (reference sequence). In nucleotides, the CDR3 is TGCGCCAGCAGCCCCCGGGACGGACACAATGAGCAGTTCTTC. Protein sequence: CASSPRDGHNEQFF.

The gene calls are TRBV12-5 and TRBJ2-2, with D hard to call. Trimming removed 2 bases from V and 6 bases from J, with 7 bases in between. The CDR3 has 13 residues. Per the germline V gene, CDR1 is LGHNT and CDR2 is FRNRAP. CDR3 sequence reads: CASGLRKAGELFF. The CDR3 nucleotides read TGTGCTAGTGGTTTGAGGAAGGCCGGGGAGCTGTTTTTT.

This clone turned up a few times. V is TRBV4-2 and J is TRBJ1-6; D call uncertain. The germline V and J ends were trimmed by 1 base and 6 bases, with 10 bases remaining between them. This CDR3 comprises 15 residues. Germline V gene lookup returns CDR1 LGHNA and CDR2 YNFKEQ. The CDR3 is CASSQGGQFNSPLHF. Here the CDR3 DNA reads TGTGCCAGCAGCCAAGGCGGGCAGTTTAATTCACCCCTCCACTTT.

This clone was counted between two and nine times. The chain carries TRBV7-6 and TRBJ2-7; maybe TRBD1 (7 bases). The CDR3 length is 14 residues. Per germline, CDR1 SGHVS and CDR2 FNYEAQ. V lost 5 bases, J lost 1 base, and 12 bases lay in between. CDR3 coding DNA: TGTGCCAGCAGCCCAGGGGGGTTATCCTACGAGCAGTACTTC. It codes for CASSPGGLSYEQYF.

This clone was seen only a few times. The chain has TRBV7-3 and TRBJ2-7; 7 bases are shared with TRBD2. The CDR3 length is 12 residues. The germline V gene has CDR1 SGHTA and CDR2 FQGTGA. V shed 10 bases, J shed 4 bases, and the junction held 7 bases outside the gene matches. CDR3 DNA: TGTGCCATATTGAGGGAGGGGTACGAGCAGTACTTC. Translating gives CAILREGYEQYF.

In this sample, this clone is medium-sized. The chain recombines TRBV7-9 with TRBJ2-1; 15 nucleotides align to TRBD2. V lost 8 bases to trimming and J lost 6 bases; unmatched junction nucleotides: 2. CDR3 size: 14 residues. Germline V lookup: CDR1 SEHNR, CDR2 FQNEAQ (reference sequence). The CDR3 spells CASGLAGGPNEQFF. The CDR3 DNA sequence: TGTGCCAGCGGACTAGCGGGGGGGCCCAATGAGCAGTTCTTC.

The V and J genes are TRBV19 and TRBJ1-5, with 9 bases fitting TRBD1. V shed 3 bases, J shed 11 bases, and the junction held 11 bases outside the gene matches. CDR3 length equals 15 residues. Germline V gives CDR1 LNHDA, CDR2 SQIVND (reference sequence). The CDR3 loop reads CASSMTGGVRLSQHF. The CDR3 coding sequence is TGTGCCAGTAGTATGACAGGGGGAGTTCGTCTGTCCCAGCATTTT.

This clone has just a few counts. The chain joins TRBV4-2 to TRBJ1-2; 10 bases match TRBD1. CDR3 length equals 17 residues. The V gene's germline CDR1 is LGHNA and CDR2 YNFKEQ. V dropped 3 bases and J dropped 5; count of bases not matched to a gene: 12. The CDR3 here is CASSHGGTGVSLYGYTF. The CDR3 nucleotides read TGTGCCAGCAGCCACGGAGGGACAGGGGTCTCTCTTTATGGCTACACCTTC.

The V and J genes are TRBV27 and TRBJ2-1; D unresolved. The V gene's germline CDR1 is MNHEY and CDR2 SMNVEV (reference sequence). The V end was cut by 3 bases, the J end by 4 bases, with 7 bases between. CDR3 size: 13 residues. Here the CDR3 DNA reads TGTGCCAGCAGTTTTCTCGGGTACAATGAGCAGTTCTTC. Encoded protein: CASSFLGYNEQFF.

The table lists this clone with a count of one. This chain connects TRBV4-1 to TRBJ2-3, with 9 bases lining up with TRBD1. The CDR3 is 18 residues long. With 1 base clipped from V and 5 bases from J, the junction kept 13 bases outside the gene matches. Germline loops: CDR1 MGHRA, CDR2 YSYEKL. This CDR3 is CASSQGRYRGRGVDTQYF. In DNA, the CDR3 is TGCGCCAGCAGCCAAGGACGATACAGGGGGCGCGGGGTAGATACGCAGTATTTT.